These 18 T cell receptor beta chains originate from one sample sequenced in a study of T cell repertoires in cytomegalovirus infection. TCRdb redid the calling of the reads with MiXCR, one entry per CDR3 protein. The data contain about 700,000 distinct CDR3 sequences, roughly 30% of them singletons. These receptors have no identified antigens. The starting material was cultured PBMCs, obtained from culture after CMV antigen stimulation. The origin of the receptors is a human donor in good health (CMV status not recorded). Some clones in this sample may be carry-over from other donors' samples.

The rearrangement uses TRBV12-3 or TRBV12-4 and TRBJ2-3; 7 nucleotides agree with TRBD1. This CDR3 region has 16 residues. Germline trimming cut 0 bases from V and 2 bases from J; bases unmatched to any gene: 5. As DNA, the CDR3 is TGTGCCAGCAGTTTAGCGCTAACAGGGGCCACAGATACGCAGTATTTT. Translating it yields CASSLALTGATDTQYF.

This clonotype was seen only a few times. This chain connects TRBV7-2 to TRBJ2-1, with TRBD2 matching 8 bases. This CDR3 region has 16 residues. Germline CDR1 reads SGHTA; CDR2 reads FQGNSA. V gave up 7 bases and J gave up 0 bases; unmatched junction bases: 8. CDR3 sequence reads: CASTPVAGGSYNEQFF. In DNA, the CDR3 is TGTGCCAGCACCCCGGTGGCGGGAGGCTCCTACAATGAGCAGTTCTTC.

The chain employs TRBV2 and TRBJ2-1; D unresolved. With 7 bases removed from V and 7 bases from J, the gap between germline ends came to 14 bases. There are 13 residues in the CDR3. Per germline, CDR1 SNHLY and CDR2 FYNNEI. Here the CDR3 reads CASTTAADNEQFF. In DNA, the CDR3 is TGTGCCAGCACGACCGCCGCAGATAATGAGCAGTTCTTC. Looking up the rest from reference TRBV2 and TRBJ2-1 gives the full variable domain: EPEVTQTPSHQVTQMGQEVILRCVPISNHLYFYWYRQILGQKVEFLVSFYNNEISEKSEIFDDQFSVERPDGSNFTLKIRSTKLEDSAMYFCASTTAADNEQFFGPGTRLTVL.

This rearrangement joins TRBV14 to TRBJ1-1; TRBD1 is a possible D gene (5 bases). Trimming removed 4 bases at V and 3 bases at J, with 12 bases between. The V gene's germline CDR1 is SGHDN and CDR2 FVKESK. CDR3 length equals 14 residues. The CDR3 loop is CASSRRGTDTEAFF. Here the CDR3 DNA reads TGTGCCAGCAGCCGACGGGGGACGGACACTGAAGCTTTCTTT.

The chain joins TRBV6-1 to TRBJ2-2; the D is unclear. Germline assignment: CDR1 MNHNS and CDR2 SASEGT. The CDR3 contains 17 residues. V was clipped by 4 bases and J by 4 bases, with 19 bases between them. The DNA of the CDR3 is TGTGCCAGCAGTGCCCTGGGTGTTAGGGCCAGCACCGGGGAGCTGTTTTTT. Its translation: CASSALGVRASTGELFF.

V and J are TRBV6-2 or TRBV6-3 and TRBJ2-3; no reliable D call. The CDR3 totals 14 residues. The germline V gene encodes CDR1 MNHEY and CDR2 SVGEGT. Trimming stripped 8 bases from V and 1 base from J, with 13 bases between. CDR3 sequence: CASGRIARTDTQYF. The CDR3 DNA reads TGTGCCAGCGGTAGGATCGCGCGCACAGATACGCAGTATTTT.

This clonotype has just a few counts. The chain carries TRBV9 and TRBJ2-1; 14 nucleotides line up with TRBD2. V lost 4 bases and J lost 10; bases outside the gene matches: 7. Germline assignment: CDR1 SGDLS and CDR2 YYNGEE. The CDR3 consists of 15 residues. Written as DNA, the CDR3 is TGTGCCAGCAGCACCGGGACTAGCGGGAGCCGCGAGCAGTTCTTC. Its translation: CASSTGTSGSREQFF.

The sample holds a few counts of this clonotype. The chain carries TRBV4-1 and TRBJ2-3; D is possibly TRBD2 (6 bases). Trimming removed 4 bases at V and 0 bases at J, with 17 bases between. CDR1 MGHRA and CDR2 YSYEKL come from the germline V gene. The CDR3 length is 17 residues. The CDR3 coding sequence is TGCGCCAGCAGCCCCCGGGGGACTCACCCTAGCACAGATACGCAGTATTTT. The encoded protein is CASSPRGTHPSTDTQYF.

V and J are TRBV28 and TRBJ1-6, with D possibly TRBD1 on 6 matching bases. V lost 7 bases to trimming and J lost 8 bases, with 12 bases between them. CDR1 and CDR2 (germline): MDHEN, SYDVKM. The CDR3 runs to 13 residues. The CDR3 sequence: CASTEQGDSPLHF. Here the CDR3 DNA reads TGTGCCAGCACAGAACAGGGTGATTCACCCCTCCACTTT.

Written as DNA, the CDR3 is TGTGCCAGTCCGTTCCTCTGGCAGGGGTTCTCCTACGAGCAGTACTTC. Translation gives CASPFLWQGFSYEQYF. V is TRBV19 and J is TRBJ2-7; D is possibly TRBD1 (6 bases). Germline V gene lookup returns CDR1 LNHDA and CDR2 SQIVND (reference sequence). The CDR3 sequence is 16 residues long. V lost 8 bases to trimming and J lost 0 bases, with 20 bases between them.

This chain connects TRBV19 to TRBJ1-5; TRBD1 matches 9 bases. Germline trimming cut 5 bases from V and 7 bases from J; bases unmatched to any gene: 6. There are 14 residues in the CDR3. The V gene's germline CDR1 is LNHDA and CDR2 SQIVND (reference sequence). CDR3 protein: CASSHRGLGQPQHF. The CDR3, as DNA: TGTGCCAGTAGTCACAGGGGGCTGGGCCAGCCCCAGCATTTT.

At least ten counts were recorded for this clonotype. J is TRBJ1-1 and V is TRBV7-6, with 8 bases identical to TRBD1. This CDR3 is built from 14 residues. With 5 bases clipped from V and 7 bases from J, the junction kept 9 bases outside the gene matches. From germline, CDR1 is SGHVS and CDR2 FNYEAQ. The CDR3 region is CASSDIRGLDEAFF. In nucleotides, the CDR3 is TGTGCCAGCAGCGATATCAGGGGGCTGGATGAAGCTTTCTTT.

This clonotype was counted many times. The chain is built from TRBV7-8 and TRBJ1-1, with 7 bases lining up with TRBD1. The trim removed 5 bases at V and 1 base at J, leaving 22 bases unmatched. The CDR3 is made up of 20 amino acids. Germline V gene data show CDR1 as SGHVS and CDR2 as FQNEAQ. CDR3 sequence: CASSLPTWALKGAGNTEAFF. DNA of the CDR3: TGTGCCAGCAGCCTCCCAACTTGGGCGTTGAAGGGGGCAGGGAACACTGAAGCTTTCTTT.

The J gene is TRBJ2-1, the V gene TRBV5-1; 9 bases fit TRBD1. Germline CDR1 reads SGHRS; CDR2 reads YFSETQ. Unmatched junction bases numbered 4, after V lost 4 bases and J lost 5 bases. The CDR3 runs 14 residues. CDR3 DNA sequence: TGCGCCAGCAGCCCCGGGACAGGGAACAATGAGCAGTTCTTC. Encoded protein: CASSPGTGNNEQFF.

This chain links TRBV10-3 with TRBJ1-2; D unresolved. Trimming removed 10 bases from V and 5 bases from J, with 20 bases in between. The CDR3 consists of 14 residues. Looked up from germline, CDR1 is ENHRY and CDR2 is SYGVKD. CDR3 residues: CATQDLARQYGYTF. CDR3 coding DNA: TGTGCCACCCAGGATCTTGCCAGGCAATATGGCTACACCTTC.

The rearrangement joins TRBV5-1 to TRBJ1-1; D is ambiguous. Germline loops: CDR1 SGHRS, CDR2 YFSETQ. The length of the CDR3 is 13 residues. Trimming stripped 4 bases from V and 4 bases from J, with 11 bases between. CDR3 loop: CASSVEDSTEAFF. CDR3 bases: TGCGCCAGCAGCGTGGAAGACTCCACTGAAGCTTTCTTT.

The V and J genes are TRBV28 and TRBJ1-5; 8 bases line up with TRBD1. Germline V gene sequence: CDR1 MDHEN, CDR2 SYDVKM. The CDR3 has 16 residues. J gave up 7 bases and V 5 bases, and 13 bases lay outside the gene matches. Here the CDR3 DNA reads TGTGCCAGCAGTGCCCGGACAGGGAGGGGAAGGCAGCCCCAGCATTTT. Residues: CASSARTGRGRQPQHF.

This clonotype was seen repeatedly, ten times or more. This chain uses TRBV7-2 with TRBJ1-2, with TRBD1 matching over 8 bases. CDR3 size: 15 residues. The V and J ends lost 1 base and 8 bases, in that order; junction bases with no gene match: 9. CDR1 SGHTA and CDR2 FQGNSA come from the germline V gene. CDR3 nucleotides: TGTGCCAGCAGCTTAGTTGACACAGGGGGTCGGGGCTACACCTTC. Residues: CASSLVDTGGRGYTF.